This T cell receptor (beta chain) originates from a study of CD8 T cells in ankylosing spondylitis (dated by TCRdb to 2016 to 2017). Background for the entire study: The study set out to find disease-linked TCR variants by profiling T cell receptor beta repertoires in ankylosing spondylitis patients and healthy donors. The whole study cohort included 85 to 120 healthy donors and 25 ankylosing spondylitis patients. Peripheral blood was sampled, and synovial fluid was also collected from ankylosing spondylitis patients. The study at large found these results: Some motif variants were previously reported in synovial fluid and blood of reactive arthritis patients, suggesting common disease-initiation mechanisms. Blood from ankylosing spondylitis patients appeared to be characterized by a TCR beta motif made up of under 10 highly homologous amino acid variants. The disease-linked clones had a CD8+ phenotype and were found at relatively low frequencies in peripheral blood. Significant enrichment of the disease-linked clones was reported in matched synovial fluid samples from ankylosing spondylitis patients.

Relative to germline, V is 7 bases shorter and J is 6 bases shorter, with 13 bases between their ends. The cysteine opens and the phenylalanine closes a CDR3 of 13 amino acids. Only the CDR3 region is kept as DNA, spanning 39 bases read in frame from base 1. Per the germline V gene, SNHLY is the CDR1 and FYNNEI is the CDR2. Sequencing was performed on an Illumina HiSeq 2500. Quantitative 5'-RACE with molecular barcodes was used to prepare TCR beta libraries. The original pipeline was this. A new computational method based on a probabilistic model of VDJ rearrangement was used to identify disease-linked TCR variants. TCRdb reprocessing: public reads trimmed at Q25 with fastp, clones called with MiXCR, in-frame beta chains kept. Here each entry gathers all rows of one CDR3 protein and keeps the most common genes and DNA. The V and J calls come from TCRdb's annotation, not from the publication. The sample records fewer than 500,000 distinct CDR3 sequences, 25% to 30% of which are singletons. Jointly, the top ten make up under 0.9% of the sample.

This clonotype was counted at least ten times. Its antigen is unknown. Base qualities are not recorded, but no much larger clone differs from it by a single base. The clonotype was recovered from a male donor with ankylosing spondylitis. Sequences were obtained from blood, either unsorted or a sorted T cell fraction (not recorded which). The chain joins TRBV2 to TRBJ2-1; matching of 6 bases hints at TRBD2 as the D gene. The DNA is TGTGCCAGCAATCCGGACTATTTCAATGAGCAGTTCTTC. It translates as CASNPDYFNEQFF.